The TCR beta chain under discussion was sequenced for a study of T cells in Graves' hyperthyroidism and ophthalmopathy. RNA transcripts served as the template for amplifying TCR beta CDR3 regions. During a first-round RT-PCR of the TCR CDR3, the HTBI primer set was used. MiXCR, run by TCRdb on the multiplex PCR reads, gives a single entry per CDR3 protein. The sample includes about 840,000 distinct CDR3 sequences, 38% of them seen just once. Germline CDR1 reads MNHNS; CDR2 reads SASEGT. The CDR3 has 15 residues. The V and J ends lost 6 bases and 2 bases respectively, with 14 bases between them. The chain uses TRBV6-1 and TRBJ1-5; D gene uncertain. Sequencing was done on a sample of blood. The TCR comes from a man younger than 35 with Graves' hyperthyroidism. The CDR3 loop is CASSRALAGNQPQHF. CDR3 coding DNA: TGTGCCAGCAGCCGGGCCCTCGCGGGCAATCAGCCCCAGCATTTT.